The clone carrying this TCR beta chain appeared many times. Per the germline V gene, CDR1 is MNHEY and CDR2 is SVGAGI. There are 18 residues in the CDR3. Unmatched junction bases numbered 8, after V lost 4 bases and J lost 3 bases. Via MiXCR, TCRdb re-called the 5' RACE reads, giving one row per CDR3 protein. The sample yields about 320,000 distinct CDR3 sequences, roughly an eighth seen once. The source of the sample is a study of T-cell memory formation after mild COVID-19. What was sequenced was PBMCs or a T cell subset sorted from them (not recorded which). The chain joins TRBV6-5 to TRBJ1-6, with 11 positions matching TRBD1. The sequence was obtained from a young man who had mild COVID-19 (a few samples of this study predate the infection). Cell type and time point are not known. CDR3 DNA: TGTGCCAGCAGTTCGCCAACCGGGACAGGGGGCTATAATTCACCCCTCCACTTT. Its protein is CASSSPTGTGGYNSPLHF.